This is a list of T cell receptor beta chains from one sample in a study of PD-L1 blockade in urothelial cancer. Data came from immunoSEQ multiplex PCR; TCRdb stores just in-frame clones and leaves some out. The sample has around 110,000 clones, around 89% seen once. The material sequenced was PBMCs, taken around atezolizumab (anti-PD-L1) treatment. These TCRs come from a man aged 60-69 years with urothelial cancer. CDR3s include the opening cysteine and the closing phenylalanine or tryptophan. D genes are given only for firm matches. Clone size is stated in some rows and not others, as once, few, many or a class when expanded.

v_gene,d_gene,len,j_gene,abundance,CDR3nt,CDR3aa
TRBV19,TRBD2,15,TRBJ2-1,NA,TGTGCCAGTAGTATAGGGACTAGCGGGACCAATGAGCAGTTCTTC,CASSIGTSGTNEQFF
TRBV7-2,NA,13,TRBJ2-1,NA,TGTGCCAGCAGCTTAGCGAGGTACAATGAGCAGTTCTTC,CASSLARYNEQFF
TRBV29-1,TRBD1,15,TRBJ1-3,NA,TGCAGCGCCCGAACCACAGGGGGCTCTGGAAACACCATATATTTT,CSARTTGGSGNTIYF
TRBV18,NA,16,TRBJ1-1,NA,TGTGCCAGCTCTCCTCGGGACTCCTTTGGGGGCACTGAAGCTTTCTTT,CASSPRDSFGGTEAFF
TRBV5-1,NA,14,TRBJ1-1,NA,TGCGCCAGCAGCTTTGTGGGCCCCGGCACTGAAGCTTTCTTT,CASSFVGPGTEAFF
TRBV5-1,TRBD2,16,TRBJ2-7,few,TGCGCCAGCAGCCCCGATCCAAGCGGGAGGGCCTCCGAGCAGTACTTC,CASSPDPSGRASEQYF
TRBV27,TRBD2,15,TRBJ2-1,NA,TGTGCCAGCAGTTTTTGGCTAGCGGGAGTAAATGAGCAGTTCTTC,CASSFWLAGVNEQFF
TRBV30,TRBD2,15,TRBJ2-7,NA,TGTGCCTGGAGTGTACTCGGGACTAGCGGTACCGAGCAGTACTTC,CAWSVLGTSGTEQYF
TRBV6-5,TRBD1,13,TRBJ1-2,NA,TGTGCCAGCAGTATTCAGGGGGTAGCTGGCTACACCTTC,CASSIQGVAGYTF
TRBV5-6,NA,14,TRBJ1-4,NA,TGTGCCAGCAGCTTGAACAGGCGGGGTGAAAAACTGTTTTTT,CASSLNRRGEKLFF
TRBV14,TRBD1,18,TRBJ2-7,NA,TGTGCCAGCAGCCGCGGACAGGGGGCGACGAGTGGTTTCTACGAGCAGTACTTC,CASSRGQGATSGFYEQYF
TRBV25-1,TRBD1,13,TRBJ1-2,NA,TGTGCCAGCAGGGGACAGGGATTCTATGGCTACACCTTC,CASRGQGFYGYTF
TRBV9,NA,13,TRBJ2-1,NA,TGTGCCAGCAGCCTCGGGACAAACAATGAGCAGTTCTTC,CASSLGTNNEQFF
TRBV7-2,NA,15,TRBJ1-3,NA,TGTGCCAGCAGCTTAGCGAGGGCTTCAGGAAACACCATATATTTT,CASSLARASGNTIYF
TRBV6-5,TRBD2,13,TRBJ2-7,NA,TGTGCCAGCAGTAGCGGGGGGGAGTACGAGCAGTACTTC,CASSSGGEYEQYF
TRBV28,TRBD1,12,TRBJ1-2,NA,TGTGCCAGGGTGACAGGGCTCTATGGCTACACCTTC,CARVTGLYGYTF
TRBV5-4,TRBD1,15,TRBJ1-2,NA,TGTGCCAGCAGCTGGGTGGACAGGGGGCGTAGGGGCTACACCTTC,CASSWVDRGRRGYTF
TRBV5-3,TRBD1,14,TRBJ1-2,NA,TGTGCCAGAAGCACCAGGGGGCGAAACTATGGCTACACCTTC,CARSTRGRNYGYTF
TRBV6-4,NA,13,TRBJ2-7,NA,TGTGCCAGCAGTGCTGTCACGAACGGCGAGCAGTACTTC,CASSAVTNGEQYF
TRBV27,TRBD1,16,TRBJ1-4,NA,TGTGCCAGCAGTGTCGGGACAGGCGGAAAGAATGAAAAACTGTTTTTT,CASSVGTGGKNEKLFF
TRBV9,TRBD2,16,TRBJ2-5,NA,TGTGCCAGCAGCGTAGGAGCGGGAGGGCCTCGAGAGACCCAGTACTTC,CASSVGAGGPRETQYF
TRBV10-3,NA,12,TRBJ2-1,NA,TGTGCCATCAGTGACCGGGGCAATGAGCAGTTCTTC,CAISDRGNEQFF
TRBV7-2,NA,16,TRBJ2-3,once,TGTGCCAGCAGCTGGCGAGGCGGGTCTAGCACAGATACGCAGTATTTT,CASSWRGGSSTDTQYF
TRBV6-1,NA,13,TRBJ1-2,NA,TGTGCCAGCAGTGCTGGGAGGGAGAAGGGCTACACCTTC,CASSAGREKGYTF
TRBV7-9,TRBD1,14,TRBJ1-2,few,TGTGCCAGCAGCCCAGAGGGACAGGGATCTGGCTACACCTTC,CASSPEGQGSGYTF
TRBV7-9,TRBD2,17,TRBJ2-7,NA,TGTGCCAGCAGCTTTCCAGACTCCGGGACTAGCGACTACGAGCAGTACTTC,CASSFPDSGTSDYEQYF
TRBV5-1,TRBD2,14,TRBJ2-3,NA,TGCGCCAGCAGCTATAGCGGGGGGGCAGATACGCAGTATTTT,CASSYSGGADTQYF
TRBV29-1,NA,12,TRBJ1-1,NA,TGCAGCGTTGAAGGACTCCGGCCTGAAGCTTTCTTT,CSVEGLRPEAFF
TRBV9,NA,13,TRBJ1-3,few,TGTGCCAGCAGCGTACCGGAGGGAAACACCATATATTTT,CASSVPEGNTIYF
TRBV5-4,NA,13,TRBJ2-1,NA,TGTGCCAGCAGCTTGGTTCCGGAGAATGAGCAGTTCTTC,CASSLVPENEQFF
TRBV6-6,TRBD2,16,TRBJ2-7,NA,TGTGCCAGCAGCCGCGGACTAGCGGGGCTCGGGTACGAGCAGTACTTC,CASSRGLAGLGYEQYF
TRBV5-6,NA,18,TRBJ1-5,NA,TGTGCCAGCAGCTTGGGCACCCTAAGCCCCTCGCTAAATCAGCCCCAGCATTTT,CASSLGTLSPSLNQPQHF
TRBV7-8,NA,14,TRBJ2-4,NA,TGTGCCAGCAGCCCACCGGGAAGGTCGGACATTCAGTACTTC,CASSPPGRSDIQYF
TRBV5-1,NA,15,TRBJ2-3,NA,TGCGCCAGCAGCTTGATGGGGGGAGACGCAGATACGCAGTATTTT,CASSLMGGDADTQYF
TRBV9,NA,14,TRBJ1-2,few,TGTGCCAGCAGCGTAGTTGAGCCGGCGGCTGGCTACACCTTC,CASSVVEPAAGYTF
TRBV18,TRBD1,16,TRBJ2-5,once,TGTGCCAGCTCACCGCAGACAGGGTCCACTCAAGAGACCCAGTACTTC,CASSPQTGSTQETQYF
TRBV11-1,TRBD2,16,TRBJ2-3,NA,TGTGCCAGCAGCTTGACTAGCGGGGACGGAACAGATACGCAGTATTTT,CASSLTSGDGTDTQYF
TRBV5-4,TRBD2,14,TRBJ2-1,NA,TGTGCCAGCAGCTTGTGGGAGGGCCGCAATGAGCAGTTCTTC,CASSLWEGRNEQFF
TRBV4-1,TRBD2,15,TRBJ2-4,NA,TGCGCCAGCAGCCCATTACTAGCGGGAGAAAACATTCAGTACTTC,CASSPLLAGENIQYF
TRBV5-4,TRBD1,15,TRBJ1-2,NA,TGTGCCAGCAGCGGACAACAGGGGTCTAACTATGGCTACACCTTC,CASSGQQGSNYGYTF
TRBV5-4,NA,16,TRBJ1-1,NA,TGTGCCAGCAGCTTGGCCGGGAGGGGAGAAACCCTCGAAGCTTTCTTT,CASSLAGRGETLEAFF
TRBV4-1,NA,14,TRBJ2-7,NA,TGCGCCAGCAGCCAGGGCAGATCTCTCTACGAGCAGTACTTC,CASSQGRSLYEQYF
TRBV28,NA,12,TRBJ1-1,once,TGTGCCAGCCGTGGAGGGAACACTGAAGCTTTCTTT,CASRGGNTEAFF
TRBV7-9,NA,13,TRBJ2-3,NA,TGTGCCAGCAGCGCCCTGGACTATTTGACGCAGTATTTT,CASSALDYLTQYF
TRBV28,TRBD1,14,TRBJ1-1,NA,TGTGCCAGCATTATCTACAGGGGTAACACTGAAGCTTTCTTT,CASIIYRGNTEAFF
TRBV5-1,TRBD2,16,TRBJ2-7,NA,TGCGCCAGCAGCAGACTGGGAGGGGACTTATTCTACGAGCAGTACTTC,CASSRLGGDLFYEQYF
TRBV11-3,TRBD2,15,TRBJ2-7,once,TGTGCCAGCAGCTTAGCGGACTTGACGGGAGGCGAGCAGTACTTC,CASSLADLTGGEQYF
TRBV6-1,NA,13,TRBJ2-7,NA,TGTGCCAGCTGGAGTGTGGTATCGTTTGAGCAGTACTTC,CASWSVVSFEQYF
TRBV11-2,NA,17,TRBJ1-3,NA,TGTGCCAGCAGCTTAAACAGCCAGATACCCTCTGGAAACACCATATATTTT,CASSLNSQIPSGNTIYF
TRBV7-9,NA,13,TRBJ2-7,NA,TGTGCCAGCAGCTCCCAGGAGGCCTACGAGCAGTACTTC,CASSSQEAYEQYF
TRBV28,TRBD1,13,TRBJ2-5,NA,TGTGCCAGCAGTCCGACAGGGAAAGAGACCCAGTACTTC,CASSPTGKETQYF
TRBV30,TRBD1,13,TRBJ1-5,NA,TGTGCCTGGAGTGCACAGGGGCAAGGACCCCAGCATTTT,CAWSAQGQGPQHF
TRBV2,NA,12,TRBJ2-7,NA,TGTGCCAGCGCTCCCATCTACTACGAGCAGTACTTC,CASAPIYYEQYF
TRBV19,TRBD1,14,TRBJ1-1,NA,TGTGCCAGTAGTAGGACAGGTCAGGGGACTGAAGCTTTCTTT,CASSRTGQGTEAFF
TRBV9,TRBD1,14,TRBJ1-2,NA,TGTGCCAGCAGCGTAGTAGGGGGCGGCTATGGCTACACCTTC,CASSVVGGGYGYTF
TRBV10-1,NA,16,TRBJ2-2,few,TGCGCCAGCAGCTCAGATCGGGTCTGGAACACCGGGGAGCTGTTTTTT,CASSSDRVWNTGELFF
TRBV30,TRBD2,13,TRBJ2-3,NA,TGTGCCTTGCGACTAGCGGGGACAGATACGCAGTATTTT,CALRLAGTDTQYF
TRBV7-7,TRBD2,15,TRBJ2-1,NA,TGTGCCAGCAGCCAGCTAGCGGGGGCGAGCAATGAGCAGTTCTTC,CASSQLAGASNEQFF
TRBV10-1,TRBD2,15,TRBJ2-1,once,TGCGCCAGCAGTGAGGGGACTAGCGCGGACAATGAGCAGTTCTTC,CASSEGTSADNEQFF
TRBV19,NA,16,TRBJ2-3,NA,TGTGCCAGTAGCCAAATTGGAGGGAAAGGCACAGATACGCAGTATTTT,CASSQIGGKGTDTQYF